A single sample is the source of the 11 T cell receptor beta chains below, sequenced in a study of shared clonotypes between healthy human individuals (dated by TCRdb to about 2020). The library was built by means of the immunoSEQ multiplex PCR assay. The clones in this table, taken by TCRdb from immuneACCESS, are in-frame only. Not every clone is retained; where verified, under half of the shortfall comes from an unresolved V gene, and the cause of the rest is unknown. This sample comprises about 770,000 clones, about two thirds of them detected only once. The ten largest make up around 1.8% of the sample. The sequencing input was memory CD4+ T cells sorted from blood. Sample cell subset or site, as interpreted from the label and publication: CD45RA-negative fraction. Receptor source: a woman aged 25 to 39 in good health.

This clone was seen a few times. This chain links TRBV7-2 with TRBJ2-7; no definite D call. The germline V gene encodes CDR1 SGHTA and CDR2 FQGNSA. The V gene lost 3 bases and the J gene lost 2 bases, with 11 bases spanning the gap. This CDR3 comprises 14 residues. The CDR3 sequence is CASSFPPPPYEQYF. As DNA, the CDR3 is TGTGCCAGCAGCTTCCCTCCGCCGCCCTACGAGCAGTACTTC. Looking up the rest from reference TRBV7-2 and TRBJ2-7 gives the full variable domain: GAGVSQSPSNKVTEKGKDVELRCDPISGHTALYWYRQSLGQGLEFLIYFQGNSAPDKSGLPSDRFSAERTGGSVSTLTIQRTQQEDSAVYLCASSFPPPPYEQYFGPGTRLTVT.

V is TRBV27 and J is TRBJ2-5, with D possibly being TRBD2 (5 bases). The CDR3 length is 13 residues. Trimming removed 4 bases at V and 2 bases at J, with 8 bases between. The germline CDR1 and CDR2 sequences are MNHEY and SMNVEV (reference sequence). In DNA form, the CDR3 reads TGTGCCAGCAGTTCCACGGGGCAAGAGACCCAGTACTTC. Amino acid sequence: CASSSTGQETQYF.

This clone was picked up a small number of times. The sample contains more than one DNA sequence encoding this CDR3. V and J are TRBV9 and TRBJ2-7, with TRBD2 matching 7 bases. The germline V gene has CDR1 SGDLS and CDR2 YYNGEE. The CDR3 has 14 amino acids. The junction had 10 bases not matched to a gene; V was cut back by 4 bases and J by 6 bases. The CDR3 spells CASSPRREALEQYF. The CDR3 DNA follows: TGTGCCAGCAGCCCCCGACGGGAGGCCCTCGAGCAGTACTTC.

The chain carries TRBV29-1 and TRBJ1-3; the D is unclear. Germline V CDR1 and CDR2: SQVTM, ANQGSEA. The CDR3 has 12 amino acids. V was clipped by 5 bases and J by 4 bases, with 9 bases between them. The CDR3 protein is CSVRESGNTIYF. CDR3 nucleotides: TGCAGCGTTAGGGAGTCCGGAAACACCATATATTTT.

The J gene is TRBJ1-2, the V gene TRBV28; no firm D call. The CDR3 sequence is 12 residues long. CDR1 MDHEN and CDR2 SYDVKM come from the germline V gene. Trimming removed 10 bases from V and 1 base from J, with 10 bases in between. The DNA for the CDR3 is TGTGCCATTACGACTGGTAACTATGGCTACACCTTC. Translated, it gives CAITTGNYGYTF.

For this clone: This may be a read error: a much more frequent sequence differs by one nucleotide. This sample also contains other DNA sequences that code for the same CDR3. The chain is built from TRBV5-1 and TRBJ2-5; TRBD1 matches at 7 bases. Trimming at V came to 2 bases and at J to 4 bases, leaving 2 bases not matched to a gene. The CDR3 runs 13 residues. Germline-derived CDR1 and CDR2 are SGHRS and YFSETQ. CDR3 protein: CASSFGQVETQYF. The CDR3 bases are TGCGCCAGCAGCTTCGGACAGGTAGAGACCCAGTACTTC.

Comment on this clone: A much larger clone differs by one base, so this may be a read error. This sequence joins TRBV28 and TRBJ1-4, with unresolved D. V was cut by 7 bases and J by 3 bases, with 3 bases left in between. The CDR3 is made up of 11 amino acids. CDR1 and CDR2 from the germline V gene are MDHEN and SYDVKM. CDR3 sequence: CASKSNEKLFF. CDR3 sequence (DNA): TGTGCCAGCAAGTCTAATGAAAAACTGTTTTTT.

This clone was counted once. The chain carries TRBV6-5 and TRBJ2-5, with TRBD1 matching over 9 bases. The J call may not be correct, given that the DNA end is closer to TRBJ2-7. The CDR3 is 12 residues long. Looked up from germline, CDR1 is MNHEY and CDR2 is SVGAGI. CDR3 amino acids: CASGDRANEQYF. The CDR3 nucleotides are TGTGCCAGCGGGGACAGGGCTAACGAGCAGTACTTC.

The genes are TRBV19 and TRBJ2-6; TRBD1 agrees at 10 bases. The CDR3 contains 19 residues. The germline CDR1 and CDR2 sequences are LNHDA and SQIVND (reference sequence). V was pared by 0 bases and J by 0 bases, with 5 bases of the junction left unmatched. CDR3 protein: CASSIEGTGVPSGANVLTF. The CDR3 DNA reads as TGTGCCAGTAGTATAGAGGGGACAGGGGTACCCTCTGGGGCCAACGTCCTGACTTTC. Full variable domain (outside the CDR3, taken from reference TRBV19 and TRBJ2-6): DGGITQSPKYLFRKEGQNVTLSCEQNLNHDAMYWYRQDPGQGLRLIYYSQIVNDFQKGDIAEGYSVSREKKESFPLTVTSAQKNPTAFYLCASSIEGTGVPSGANVLTFGAGSRLTVL.

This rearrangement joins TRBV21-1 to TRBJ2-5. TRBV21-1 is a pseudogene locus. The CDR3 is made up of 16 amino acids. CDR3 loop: CASSKALAPRGETQYF. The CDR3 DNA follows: TGTGCCAGCAGCAAAGCGCTAGCGCCTAGGGGGGAGACCCAGTACTTC.

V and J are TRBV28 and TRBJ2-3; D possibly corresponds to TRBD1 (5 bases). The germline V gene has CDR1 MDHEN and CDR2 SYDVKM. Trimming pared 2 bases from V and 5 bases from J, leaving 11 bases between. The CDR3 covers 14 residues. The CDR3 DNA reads TGTGCCAGCAGTTTAGGCAGGGTGGGAGATACGCAGTATTTT. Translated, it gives CASSLGRVGDTQYF.